These T cell receptor beta chains were read from a single sample in a study of T-cell reconstitution after alpha-beta-depleted transplantation in children. TCRdb analysed the PCR reads with MiXCR anew, one entry per CDR3 protein. This table has around 370,000 distinct CDR3 sequences, about 16% appearing once. The sequences come from PBMCs, mostly from graft donor cells, collected 360 days after TCRalphabeta/CD19-depleted stem cell transplant. The receptors shown here come from a male patient under 10 years old who had a stem cell transplant for acute lymphoblastic leukemia, so the T cells may come from the graft donor. CDR3s leave out the opening cysteine and the closing phenylalanine or tryptophan.

J gene,V gene,CDR3 protein
TRBJ1-5,TRBV29-1,SVECWSNQPQH
TRBJ2-1,TRBV5-1,ASSSSGVGYNEQF
TRBJ2-1,TRBV3-1,ASSQFRQGDNEQF
TRBJ2-1,TRBV4-3,ASSQHGTSGNEQF
TRBJ1-6,TRBV20-1,SARGGDYNSPLH
TRBJ1-3,TRBV12-3/TRBV12-4,ASRQGLPGNTIY
TRBJ2-7,TRBV25-1,ASSELGQGRSYEQY
TRBJ2-1,TRBV20-1,SARSGTGFNNEQF
TRBJ2-1,TRBV28,ASNLSGSNSYNEQF
TRBJ2-5,TRBV4-1,ASSQQGTGEETQY
TRBJ2-7,TRBV9,ASSPRDSSYEQY
TRBJ2-7,TRBV7-2,ASSLQGYRGKEQY
TRBJ1-3,TRBV28,ASTWDSLSGNTIY
TRBJ2-5,TRBV27,ASSDSWYQETQY
TRBJ2-1,TRBV4-3,ASSLRPISGRAKTEQF
TRBJ2-7,TRBV24-1,ATSGGQGDEQY
TRBJ2-1,TRBV12-3/TRBV12-4,ASSLAYSSYNEQF
TRBJ2-7,TRBV9,ASSVPLTSAYEQY
TRBJ2-2,TRBV4-2,ASSQLAGGLNTGELF
TRBJ2-1,TRBV7-8,ASSPSLGPGEQF
TRBJ2-1,TRBV2,ASGPESSYNEQF
TRBJ2-7,TRBV3-1,ASSQRESYEQY
TRBJ2-3,TRBV5-1,ASSRVPLAADTQY